This is a list of T cell receptor beta chains from one sample in a study of blood T cell repertoires in COVID-19. Libraries were prepared by immunoSEQ multiplex PCR; TCRdb keeps only in-frame clonotypes and omits some of them. The sample has roughly 340,000 clones, 85% to 90% seen once. Sequencing was performed on peripheral blood. Every receptor here comes from a woman aged 70-85 years with COVID-19, enrolled during active disease. CDR3s include the opening cysteine and the closing phenylalanine or tryptophan.

TRBV21-1	TRBJ1-2	CASSKAETGGGYGYTF
TRBV27	TRBJ2-3	CASSLSAGTSSTDTQYF
TRBV7-2	TRBJ2-1	CASTIADRGLNEQFF
TRBV7-9	TRBJ2-3	CASPQGQVIDTQYF
TRBV20-1	TRBJ1-1	CSASWTNRGQDTEAFF
TRBV7-9	TRBJ2-7	CASTFPPAYEQYF
TRBV9	TRBJ1-3	CASSTSGGISGNTIYF
TRBV7-6	TRBJ2-7	CASSLGPGTSGGLSYEQYF
TRBV5-1	TRBJ1-1	CASRSQGINTEAFF
TRBV4-1	TRBJ2-5	CASSQLTPETQYF
TRBV29-1	TRBJ2-5	CSVAGQLQETQYF
TRBV27	TRBJ2-1	CASRSGASYNEQFF
TRBV19	TRBJ2-1	CASRNLAGGYNEQFF
TRBV18	TRBJ1-3	CASSPQADSGNTIYF
TRBV24-1	TRBJ2-5	CATTRGGQRETQYF
TRBV6-2/TRBV6-3	TRBJ2-7	CASSYPDSEQYF